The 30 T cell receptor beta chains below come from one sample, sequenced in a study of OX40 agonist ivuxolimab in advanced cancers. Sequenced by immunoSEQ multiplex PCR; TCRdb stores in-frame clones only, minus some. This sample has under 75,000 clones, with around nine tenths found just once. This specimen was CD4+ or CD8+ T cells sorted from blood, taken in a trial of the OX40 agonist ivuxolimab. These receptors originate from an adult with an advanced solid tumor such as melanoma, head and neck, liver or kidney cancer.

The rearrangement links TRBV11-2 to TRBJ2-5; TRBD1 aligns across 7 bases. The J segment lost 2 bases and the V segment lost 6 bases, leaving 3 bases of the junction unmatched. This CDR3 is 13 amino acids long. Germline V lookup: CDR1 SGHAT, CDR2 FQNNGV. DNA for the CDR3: TGTGCCAGCAGTCGGGACAGACAAGAGACCCAGTACTTC. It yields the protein CASSRDRQETQYF.

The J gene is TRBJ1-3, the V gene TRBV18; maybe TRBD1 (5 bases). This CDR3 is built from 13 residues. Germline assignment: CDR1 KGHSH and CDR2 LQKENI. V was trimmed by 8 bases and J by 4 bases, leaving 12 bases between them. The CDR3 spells CASIQDLGNTIYF. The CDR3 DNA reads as TGTGCCAGCATACAGGACCTAGGAAACACCATATATTTT.

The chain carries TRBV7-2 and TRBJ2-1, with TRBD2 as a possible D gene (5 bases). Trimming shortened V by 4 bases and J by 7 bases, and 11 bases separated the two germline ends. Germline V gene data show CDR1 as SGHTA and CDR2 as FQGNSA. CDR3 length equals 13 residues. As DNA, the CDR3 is TGTGCCAGCAGCTCCTCTCGGGGTAATGAGCAGTTCTTC. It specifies CASSSSRGNEQFF.

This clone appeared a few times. The CDR3 DNA follows: TGTGCCAGCACCGAAACCTCGGCATCAGATACGCAGTATTTT. Protein product: CASTETSASDTQYF. This chain joins TRBV7-9 and TRBJ2-3; D is ambiguous. CDR1 is SEHNR, CDR2 FQNEAQ, per germline (reference sequence). CDR3 length equals 14 residues. The V end lost 7 bases, the J end lost 4 bases, and 15 bases lay between the germline ends. Supplemented by reference TRBV7-9 and TRBJ2-3, the full variable domain reads DTGVSQNPRHKITKRGQNVTFRCDPISEHNRLYWYRQTLGQGPEFLTYFQNEAQLEKSRLLSDRFSAERPKGSFSTLEIQRTEQGDSAMYLCASTETSASDTQYFGPGTRLTVL.

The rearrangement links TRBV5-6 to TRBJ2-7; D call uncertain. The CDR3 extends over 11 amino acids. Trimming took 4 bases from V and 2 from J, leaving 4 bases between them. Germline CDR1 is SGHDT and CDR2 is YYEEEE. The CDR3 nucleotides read TGTGCCAGCAGCAAGACCTACGAGCAGTACTTC. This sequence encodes CASSKTYEQYF.

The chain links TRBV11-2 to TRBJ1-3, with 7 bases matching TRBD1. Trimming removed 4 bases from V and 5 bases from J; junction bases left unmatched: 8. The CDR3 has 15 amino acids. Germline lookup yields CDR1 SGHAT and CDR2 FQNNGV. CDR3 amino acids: CASSSAGQDRNTIYF. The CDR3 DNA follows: TGTGCCAGCAGCTCTGCCGGACAGGATAGAAACACCATATATTTT.

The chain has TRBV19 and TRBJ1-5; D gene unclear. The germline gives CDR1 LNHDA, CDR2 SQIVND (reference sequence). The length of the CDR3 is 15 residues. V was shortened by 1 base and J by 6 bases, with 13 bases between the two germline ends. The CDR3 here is CASSIAAGFGQPQHF. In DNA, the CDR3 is TGTGCCAGTAGTATAGCTGCCGGCTTTGGTCAGCCCCAGCATTTT.

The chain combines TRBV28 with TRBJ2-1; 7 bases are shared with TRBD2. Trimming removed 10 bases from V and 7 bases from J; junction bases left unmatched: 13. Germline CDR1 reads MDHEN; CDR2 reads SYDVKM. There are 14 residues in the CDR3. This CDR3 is CATERAGVVNEQFF. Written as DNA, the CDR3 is TGTGCCACGGAGAGGGCGGGAGTAGTAAATGAGCAGTTCTTC.

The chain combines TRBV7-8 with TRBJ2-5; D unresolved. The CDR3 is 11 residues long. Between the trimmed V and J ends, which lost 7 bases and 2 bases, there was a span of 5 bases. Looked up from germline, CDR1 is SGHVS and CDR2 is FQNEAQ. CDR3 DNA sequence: TGTGCCAGCATGGGACAAGAGACCCAGTACTTC. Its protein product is CASMGQETQYF.

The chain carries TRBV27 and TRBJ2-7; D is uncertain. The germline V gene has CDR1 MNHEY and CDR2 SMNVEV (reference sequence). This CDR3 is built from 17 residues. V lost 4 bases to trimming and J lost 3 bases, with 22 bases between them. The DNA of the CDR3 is TGTGCCAGCAGTTCCCGAGCAGACATCCCGTGGAGCTACGAGCAGTACTTC. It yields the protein CASSSRADIPWSYEQYF.

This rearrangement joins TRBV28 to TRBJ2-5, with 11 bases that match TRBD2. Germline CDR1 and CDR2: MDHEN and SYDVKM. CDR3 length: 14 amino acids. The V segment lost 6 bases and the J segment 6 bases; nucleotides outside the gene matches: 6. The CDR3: CASRIAGGRQTQYF. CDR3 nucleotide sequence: TGTGCCAGCAGGATAGCGGGAGGGCGACAGACCCAGTACTTC.

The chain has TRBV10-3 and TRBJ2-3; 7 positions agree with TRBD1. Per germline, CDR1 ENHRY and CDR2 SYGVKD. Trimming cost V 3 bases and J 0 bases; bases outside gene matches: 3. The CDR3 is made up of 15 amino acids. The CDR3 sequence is CAISDTGVSTDTQYF. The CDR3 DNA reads TGTGCCATCAGTGATACAGGGGTGAGCACAGATACGCAGTATTTT.

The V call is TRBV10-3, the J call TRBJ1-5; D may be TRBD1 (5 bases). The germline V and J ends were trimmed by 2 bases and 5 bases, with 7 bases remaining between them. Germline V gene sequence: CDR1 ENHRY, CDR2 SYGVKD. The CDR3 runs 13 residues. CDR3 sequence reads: CAISEVGDQPQHF. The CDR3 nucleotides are TGTGCCATCAGTGAGGTAGGGGATCAGCCCCAGCATTTT.

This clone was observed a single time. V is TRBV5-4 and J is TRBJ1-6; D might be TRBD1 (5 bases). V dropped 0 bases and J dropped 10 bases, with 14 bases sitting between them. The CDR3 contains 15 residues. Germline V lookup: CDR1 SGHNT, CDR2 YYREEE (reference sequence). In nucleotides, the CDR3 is TGTGCCAGCAGCTTGGATCTCTTAGGGGCATCACCCCTCCACTTT. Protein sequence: CASSLDLLGASPLHF.

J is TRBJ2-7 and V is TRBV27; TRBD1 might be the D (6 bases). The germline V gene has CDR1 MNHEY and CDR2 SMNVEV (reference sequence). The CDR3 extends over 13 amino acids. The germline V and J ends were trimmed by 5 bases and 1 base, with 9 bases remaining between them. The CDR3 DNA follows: TGTGCCAGCAGTCTGACAGGTTCCTACGAGCAGTACTTC. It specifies CASSLTGSYEQYF.

DNA of the CDR3: TGTGCCAGCAGTAGGACAGGGGTTGAGGGCTACACCTTC. Its protein is CASSRTGVEGYTF. The chain employs TRBV6-1 and TRBJ1-2, with 9 bases aligning to TRBD1. With V trimmed by 5 bases and J by 8 bases, 6 bases remained unmatched. Germline CDR1 is MNHNS and CDR2 is SASEGT. This CDR3 spans 13 amino acids.

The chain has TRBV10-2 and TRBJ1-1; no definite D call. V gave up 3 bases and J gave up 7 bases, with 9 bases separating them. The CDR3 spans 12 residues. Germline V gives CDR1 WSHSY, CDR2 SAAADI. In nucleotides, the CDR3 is TGCGCCAGCAGTGAACAGTTTGTTGAAGCTTTCTTT. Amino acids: CASSEQFVEAFF.

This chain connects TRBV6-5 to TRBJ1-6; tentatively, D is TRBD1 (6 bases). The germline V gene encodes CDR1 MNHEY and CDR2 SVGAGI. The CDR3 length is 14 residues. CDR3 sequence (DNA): TGTGCTGTTCGGGGGGCCGGCCGAAATTCACCCCTCCACTTT. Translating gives CAVRGAGRNSPLHF.

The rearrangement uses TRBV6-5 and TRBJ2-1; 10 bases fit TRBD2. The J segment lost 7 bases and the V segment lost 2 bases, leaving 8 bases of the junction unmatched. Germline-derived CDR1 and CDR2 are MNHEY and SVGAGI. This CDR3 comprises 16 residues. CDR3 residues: CASSYPSGRAGNEQFF. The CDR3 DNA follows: TGTGCCAGCAGTTACCCCAGCGGGAGGGCGGGGAATGAGCAGTTCTTC.

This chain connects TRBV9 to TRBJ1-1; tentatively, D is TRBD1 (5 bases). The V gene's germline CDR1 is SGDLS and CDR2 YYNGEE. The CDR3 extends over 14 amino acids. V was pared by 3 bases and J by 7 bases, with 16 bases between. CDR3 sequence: CASSAVAGSGEAFF. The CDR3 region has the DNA TGTGCCAGCAGCGCAGTAGCAGGGTCGGGTGAAGCTTTCTTT. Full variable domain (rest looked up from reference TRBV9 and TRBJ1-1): DSGVTQTPKHLITATGQRVTLRCSPRSGDLSVYWYQQSLDQGLQFLIQYYNGEERAKGNILERFSAQQFPDLHSELNLSSLELGDSALYFCASSAVAGSGEAFFGQGTRLTVV.

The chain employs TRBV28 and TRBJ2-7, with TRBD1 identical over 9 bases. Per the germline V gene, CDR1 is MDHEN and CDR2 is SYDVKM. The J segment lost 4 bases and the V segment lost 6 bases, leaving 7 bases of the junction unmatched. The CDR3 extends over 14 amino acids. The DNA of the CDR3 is TGTGCCAGCAGGCGACAGGGGGATTTATACGAGCAGTACTTC. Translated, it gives CASRRQGDLYEQYF.

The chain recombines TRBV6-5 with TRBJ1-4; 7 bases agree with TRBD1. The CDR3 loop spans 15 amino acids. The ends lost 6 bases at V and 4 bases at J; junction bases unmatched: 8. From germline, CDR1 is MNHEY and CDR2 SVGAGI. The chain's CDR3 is CASSRKGADNEKLFF. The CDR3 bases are TGTGCCAGCAGCCGGAAGGGGGCTGATAATGAAAAACTGTTTTTT.

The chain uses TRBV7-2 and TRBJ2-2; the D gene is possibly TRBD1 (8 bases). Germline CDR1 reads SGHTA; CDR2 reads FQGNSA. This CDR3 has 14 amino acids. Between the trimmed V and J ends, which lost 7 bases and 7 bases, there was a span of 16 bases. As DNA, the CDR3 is TGTGCCAGCAACCCCACAGGGGGGGGCGGGGAGCTGTTTTTT. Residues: CASNPTGGGGELFF.

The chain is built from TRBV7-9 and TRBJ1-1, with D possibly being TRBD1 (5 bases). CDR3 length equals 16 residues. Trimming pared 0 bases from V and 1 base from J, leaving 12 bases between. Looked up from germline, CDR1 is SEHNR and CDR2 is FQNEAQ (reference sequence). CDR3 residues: CASSLAGRGQNTEAFF. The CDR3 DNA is TGTGCCAGCAGCTTAGCCGGGCGGGGCCAGAACACTGAAGCTTTCTTT. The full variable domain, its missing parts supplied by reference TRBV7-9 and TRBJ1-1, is DTGVSQNPRHKITKRGQNVTFRCDPISEHNRLYWYRQTLGQGPEFLTYFQNEAQLEKSRLLSDRFSAERPKGSFSTLEIQRTEQGDSAMYLCASSLAGRGQNTEAFFGQGTRLTVV.

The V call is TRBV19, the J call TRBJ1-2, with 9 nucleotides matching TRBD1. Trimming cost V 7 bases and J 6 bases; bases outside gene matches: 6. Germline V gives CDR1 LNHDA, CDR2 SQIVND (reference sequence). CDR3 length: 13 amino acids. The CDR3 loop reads CASIGDRVDGYTF. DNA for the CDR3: TGTGCCAGTATTGGGGACAGGGTCGATGGCTACACCTTC.

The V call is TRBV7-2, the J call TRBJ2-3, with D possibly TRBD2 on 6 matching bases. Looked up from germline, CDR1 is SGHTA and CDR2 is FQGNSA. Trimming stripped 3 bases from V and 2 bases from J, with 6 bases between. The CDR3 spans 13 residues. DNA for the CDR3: TGTGCCAGCAGCTTGGACTACACAGATACGCAGTATTTT. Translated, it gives CASSLDYTDTQYF.

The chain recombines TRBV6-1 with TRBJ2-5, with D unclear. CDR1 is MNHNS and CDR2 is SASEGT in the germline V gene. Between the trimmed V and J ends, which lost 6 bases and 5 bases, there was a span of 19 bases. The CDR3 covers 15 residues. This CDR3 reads CASSPARSVYETQYF. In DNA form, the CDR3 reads TGTGCCAGCAGCCCCGCCCGGTCGGTGTATGAGACCCAGTACTTC.

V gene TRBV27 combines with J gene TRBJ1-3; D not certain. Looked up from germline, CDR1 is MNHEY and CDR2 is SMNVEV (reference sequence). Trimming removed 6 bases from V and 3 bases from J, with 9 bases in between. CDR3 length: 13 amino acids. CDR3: CASRKINGNTIYF. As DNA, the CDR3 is TGTGCCAGCAGGAAGATTAATGGAAACACCATATATTTT.

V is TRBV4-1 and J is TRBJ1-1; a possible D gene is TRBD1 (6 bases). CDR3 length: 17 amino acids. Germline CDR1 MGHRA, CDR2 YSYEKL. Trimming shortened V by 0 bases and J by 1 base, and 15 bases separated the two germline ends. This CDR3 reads CASSQENRGARNTEAFF. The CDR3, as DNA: TGCGCCAGCAGCCAAGAAAATAGGGGGGCGAGGAACACTGAAGCTTTCTTT.

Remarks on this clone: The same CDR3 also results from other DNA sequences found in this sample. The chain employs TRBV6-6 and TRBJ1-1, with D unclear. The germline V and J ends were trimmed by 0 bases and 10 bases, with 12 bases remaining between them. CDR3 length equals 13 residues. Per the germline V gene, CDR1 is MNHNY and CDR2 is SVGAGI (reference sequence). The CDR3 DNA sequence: TGTGCCAGCAGTTACTCCCCGGGCGGCGGAGCTTTCTTT. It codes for CASSYSPGGGAFF.